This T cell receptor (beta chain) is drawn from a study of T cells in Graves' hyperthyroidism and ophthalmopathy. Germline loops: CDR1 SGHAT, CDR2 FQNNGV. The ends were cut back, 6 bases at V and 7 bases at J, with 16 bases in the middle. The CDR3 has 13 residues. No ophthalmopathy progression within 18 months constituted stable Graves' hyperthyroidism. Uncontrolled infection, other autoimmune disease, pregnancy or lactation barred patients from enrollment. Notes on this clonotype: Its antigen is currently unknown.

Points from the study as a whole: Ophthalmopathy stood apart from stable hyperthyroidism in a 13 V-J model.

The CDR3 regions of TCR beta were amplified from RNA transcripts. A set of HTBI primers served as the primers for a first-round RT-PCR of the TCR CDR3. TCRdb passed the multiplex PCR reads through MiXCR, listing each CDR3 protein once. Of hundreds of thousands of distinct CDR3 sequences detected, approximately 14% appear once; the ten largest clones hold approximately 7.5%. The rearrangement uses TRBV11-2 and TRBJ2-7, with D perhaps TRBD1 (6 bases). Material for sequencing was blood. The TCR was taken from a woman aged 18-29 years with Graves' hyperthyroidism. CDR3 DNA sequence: TGTGCCAGCAGTGCCCGGGGTCAGGGGGAGCAGTACTTC. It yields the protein CASSARGQGEQYF. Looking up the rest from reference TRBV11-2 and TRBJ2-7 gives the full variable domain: EAGVAQSPRYKIIEKRQSVAFWCNPISGHATLYWYQQILGQGPKLLIQFQNNGVVDDSQLPKDRFSAERLKGVDSTLKIQPAKLEDSAVYLCASSARGQGEQYFGPGTRLTVT.